This TCR beta chain came from a study of CD8+ T cells in alopecia areata. Across the study: Among treated patients, oral tofacitinib was administered at 5 to 10 mg twice daily.

In germline, CDR1 is SGHTA, CDR2 FQGNSA. This CDR3 has 14 residues. Between the trimmed V and J ends, which lost 5 bases and 2 bases, there was a span of 10 bases. Reverse transcription of extracted RNA yielded cDNA, which provided the sequencing template. Sequencing was performed with immunoSEQ multiplex PCR; in TCRdb, only in-frame clones are kept and a portion is missing. This table has a few hundred thousand clones, about 68% appearing once. The study's findings and limits: Among patients, TCR sharing was less clear than in mice, a difference possibly due in part to HLA diversity in the patient population. It was lesional scalp, especially alopecia totalis/universalis, that showed higher clonality than normal scalp.

This clone was found a few times. The antigen is not known. The sample was CD4+ T cells sorted from blood, taken at week 0. J is TRBJ1-5 and V is TRBV7-2, with D perhaps matching TRBD1 (5 bases). The sequence derives from a human donor with alopecia areata. As DNA, the CDR3 is TGTGCCAGCAGCCCGGACACACGCAATCAGCCCCAGCATTTT. The encoded protein is CASSPDTRNQPQHF.